Shown below are 20 T cell receptor beta chains from a single sample sequenced in a study of T-cell memory formation after mild COVID-19. From the 5' RACE reads, TCRdb called clonotypes with MiXCR, one entry per CDR3 protein. The sample records 500,000 to 600,000 distinct CDR3 sequences, roughly 18% being singletons. Sequencing was carried out using PBMCs or a T cell subset sorted from them (not recorded which). The receptor set was obtained from an adult woman who had mild COVID-19 (a few samples of this study predate the infection). Cell type and time point are not known.

This clonotype was seen a handful of times. The CDR3 DNA sequence: TGTGCCAGCAGCTTAGCGGGAGCAAGCGGGGAGACCCAGTACTTC. It yields the protein CASSLAGASGETQYF. The V gene is TRBV6-6, the J gene TRBJ2-5; 9 bases match TRBD2. The V gene's germline CDR1 is MNHNY and CDR2 SVGAGI (reference sequence). This CDR3 spans 15 amino acids. The V gene end was trimmed by 6 bases and the J gene end by 5 bases; junction bases not matched to a gene: 10.

This clonotype was counted between two and nine times. This chain links TRBV9 with TRBJ2-7; D is undetermined. This CDR3 contains 14 residues. With 3 bases removed from V and 2 bases from J, the gap between germline ends came to 12 bases. Germline V gives CDR1 SGDLS, CDR2 YYNGEE. Here the CDR3 DNA reads TGTGCCAGCAGCGGGGCAGGTGACCCCTACGAGCAGTACTTC. Protein sequence: CASSGAGDPYEQYF.

This clonotype was detected a few times. The CDR3 loop is CASSSTGATNYGYTF. The DNA for the CDR3 is TGTGCCAGCAGTTCGACAGGGGCGACCAACTATGGCTACACCTTC. The V call is TRBV27, the J call TRBJ1-2, with 8 positions matching TRBD1. The CDR3 is 15 amino acids. The germline gives CDR1 MNHEY, CDR2 SMNVEV (reference sequence). V was clipped by 4 bases and J by 2 bases; unmatched bases: 6.

Only a few counts were recorded for this clonotype. The V and J genes are TRBV5-5 and TRBJ1-2, with D tentatively TRBD1 (5 bases). The CDR3 spans 15 residues. V was clipped by 4 bases and J by 4 bases, with 17 bases between them. The germline CDR1 and CDR2 sequences are SGHKS and YYEKEE (reference sequence). CDR3 coding DNA: TGTGCCAGCAGCCCCGGGGCCCGATCATTCTATGGCTACACCTTC. Amino acids: CASSPGARSFYGYTF.

This rearrangement joins TRBV5-1 to TRBJ1-5; D gene uncertain. The CDR3 length is 14 residues. Germline values: CDR1 SGHRS, CDR2 YFSETQ. V was pared by 2 bases and J by 4 bases, with 10 bases between. The CDR3 bases are TGCGCCAGCAGCTTCGAGGGAAATAATCAGCCCCAGCATTTT. Protein product: CASSFEGNNQPQHF.

This clonotype showed up just a few times. DNA for the CDR3: TGTGCCATCAGTGAGTCCAGCGGGAGGGGGGATACGCAGTATTTT. Translated: CAISESSGRGDTQYF. This chain links TRBV10-3 with TRBJ2-3, with 10 bases fitting TRBD2. Per germline, CDR1 ENHRY and CDR2 SYGVKD. The ends lost 0 bases at V and 6 bases at J; junction bases unmatched: 3. CDR3 length: 15 amino acids.

This clonotype has a handful of counts. For the CDR3, the DNA is TGTGCCAGCAGCTTACTTCAGGGGGCAGGGGGAGAGACCCAGTACTTC. Protein product: CASSLLQGAGGETQYF. The chain joins TRBV5-6 to TRBJ2-5; TRBD1 aligns across 8 bases. Germline V lookup: CDR1 SGHDT, CDR2 YYEEEE. The ends lost 2 bases at V and 4 bases at J; junction bases unmatched: 10. This CDR3 comprises 16 residues.

The chain links TRBV5-4 to TRBJ2-2, with D perhaps matching TRBD1 (5 bases). CDR3 length: 18 amino acids. CDR1 is SGHNT, CDR2 YYREEE, per germline (reference sequence). The ends were cut back, 0 bases at V and 6 bases at J, with 21 bases in the middle. The CDR3 here is CASSLEVRVVVVAGELFF. CDR3 DNA: TGTGCCAGCAGCTTGGAGGTCAGGGTAGTGGTAGTCGCCGGGGAGCTGTTTTTT.

This clonotype has more than one count but fewer than ten. The CDR3 sequence: CACRSIAGGNTGELFF. CDR3 nucleotide sequence: TGTGCCTGCCGCAGTATAGCGGGAGGGAACACCGGGGAGCTGTTTTTT. The chain links TRBV2 to TRBJ2-2, with 10 bases lining up with TRBD2. CDR1 is SNHLY and CDR2 is FYNNEI in the germline V gene. CDR3 size: 16 residues. The V and J ends lost 11 bases and 1 base, in that order; junction bases with no gene match: 10.

The sample holds a few counts of this clonotype. The chain carries TRBV7-9 and TRBJ2-3; TRBD1 or TRBD2 may be the D gene (5 bases each). Per germline, CDR1 SEHNR and CDR2 FQNEAQ (reference sequence). The CDR3 runs to 17 residues. V lost 6 bases and J lost 10, with 29 bases in between. The CDR3 loop is CASSFPNRDLRHRPQYF. CDR3 nucleotides: TGTGCCAGCAGTTTCCCTAACCGGGACCTTCGACACAGGCCGCAGTATTTT.

The rearrangement joins TRBV24-1 to TRBJ2-5; 9 nucleotides align to TRBD1. The germline V gene has CDR1 KGHDR and CDR2 SFDVKD. V lost 7 bases to trimming and J lost 3 bases; unmatched junction nucleotides: 5. CDR3 length equals 14 residues. The CDR3 DNA follows: TGTGCCACCAGGGCAACAGGGGGCAAAGAGACCCAGTACTTC. Translating gives CATRATGGKETQYF.

The chain has TRBV14 and TRBJ2-5; D may be TRBD1 (5 bases). Germline V gene data show CDR1 as SGHDN and CDR2 as FVKESK. Trimming stripped 4 bases from V and 5 bases from J, with 17 bases between. CDR3 size: 15 residues. The CDR3 sequence: CASSRSLGAGETQYF. In DNA, the CDR3 is TGTGCCAGCAGCCGGTCTCTAGGGGCCGGTGAGACCCAGTACTTC.

This clonotype appeared a few times. This chain uses TRBV4-3 with TRBJ2-1, with TRBD2 matching 8 bases. The CDR3 is 15 amino acids. V was pared by 0 bases and J by 4 bases, with 2 bases of the junction left unmatched. The germline V gene encodes CDR1 LGHNA and CDR2 YSLEER. The CDR3 DNA reads TGCGCCAGCAGCCAAGACCAGCGGGGGTACAATGAGCAGTTCTTC. It is translated as CASSQDQRGYNEQFF.

The chain joins TRBV28 to TRBJ1-5; D remains unclear. Trimming stripped 7 bases from V and 4 bases from J, with 14 bases between. The CDR3 spans 14 residues. Germline CDR1 MDHEN, CDR2 SYDVKM. The CDR3 loop is CASNLGYGNQPQHF. The DNA of the CDR3 is TGTGCCAGCAACCTAGGGTACGGTAATCAGCCCCAGCATTTT.

The chain uses TRBV9 and TRBJ1-5; D possibly corresponds to TRBD1 (5 bases). V was clipped by 4 bases and J by 7 bases, with 15 bases between them. This CDR3 is built from 14 residues. Germline-derived CDR1 and CDR2 are SGDLS and YYNGEE. The CDR3 sequence is CASSRGTGGQPQHF. CDR3 in DNA: TGTGCCAGCAGCAGAGGGACCGGAGGCCAGCCCCAGCATTTT. Based on the CDR3 plus reference TRBV9 and TRBJ1-5, the full variable domain is DSGVTQTPKHLITATGQRVTLRCSPRSGDLSVYWYQQSLDQGLQFLIQYYNGEERAKGNILERFSAQQFPDLHSELNLSSLELGDSALYFCASSRGTGGQPQHFGDGTRLSIL.

The chain is built from TRBV11-2 and TRBJ1-1, with unresolved D. The ends were cut back, 2 bases at V and 0 bases at J, with 10 bases in the middle. This CDR3 has 15 residues. Germline CDR1 reads SGHAT; CDR2 reads FQNNGV. CDR3 DNA sequence: TGTGCCAGCAGCTTAACAGACACCATGAACACTGAAGCTTTCTTT. Encoded protein: CASSLTDTMNTEAFF.

The chain joins TRBV3-1 to TRBJ2-7; D is ambiguous. Trimming pared 0 bases from V and 9 bases from J, leaving 6 bases between. Germline V gene lookup returns CDR1 LGHDT and CDR2 YNNKEL (reference sequence). This CDR3 spans 11 amino acids. This CDR3 is CASSQDLAQYF. DNA for the CDR3: TGTGCCAGCAGCCAAGATTTAGCGCAGTACTTC.

This chain joins TRBV4-1 and TRBJ2-2, with 7 bases identical to TRBD1. Germline trimming cut 3 bases from V and 5 bases from J; bases unmatched to any gene: 6. Germline V CDR1 and CDR2: MGHRA, YSYEKL. This CDR3 spans 15 amino acids. The CDR3 DNA sequence: TGCGCCAGCAGCCATGGACAGGAATTTACCGGGGAGCTGTTTTTT. Translating it yields CASSHGQEFTGELFF.

This clonotype has only a few counts. J is TRBJ1-5 and V is TRBV6-6; TRBD1 matches at 7 bases. CDR1 and CDR2 from the germline V gene are MNHNY and SVGAGI (reference sequence). Unmatched junction bases numbered 8, after V lost 5 bases and J lost 4 bases. The CDR3 runs 15 residues. The CDR3 DNA is TGTGCCAGCAGTAGACAACAGGGGCAAAATCAGCCCCAGCATTTT. Translation: CASSRQQGQNQPQHF.

The rearrangement joins TRBV18 to TRBJ2-3; the D is unclear. V lost 2 bases and J 1 base, leaving 13 bases between the germline ends. Germline-derived CDR1 and CDR2 are KGHSH and LQKENI. The CDR3 runs 16 residues. CDR3 residues: CASSPINTGGTDTQYF. The CDR3 DNA reads TGTGCCAGCTCACCAATCAACACCGGCGGCACAGATACGCAGTATTTT.